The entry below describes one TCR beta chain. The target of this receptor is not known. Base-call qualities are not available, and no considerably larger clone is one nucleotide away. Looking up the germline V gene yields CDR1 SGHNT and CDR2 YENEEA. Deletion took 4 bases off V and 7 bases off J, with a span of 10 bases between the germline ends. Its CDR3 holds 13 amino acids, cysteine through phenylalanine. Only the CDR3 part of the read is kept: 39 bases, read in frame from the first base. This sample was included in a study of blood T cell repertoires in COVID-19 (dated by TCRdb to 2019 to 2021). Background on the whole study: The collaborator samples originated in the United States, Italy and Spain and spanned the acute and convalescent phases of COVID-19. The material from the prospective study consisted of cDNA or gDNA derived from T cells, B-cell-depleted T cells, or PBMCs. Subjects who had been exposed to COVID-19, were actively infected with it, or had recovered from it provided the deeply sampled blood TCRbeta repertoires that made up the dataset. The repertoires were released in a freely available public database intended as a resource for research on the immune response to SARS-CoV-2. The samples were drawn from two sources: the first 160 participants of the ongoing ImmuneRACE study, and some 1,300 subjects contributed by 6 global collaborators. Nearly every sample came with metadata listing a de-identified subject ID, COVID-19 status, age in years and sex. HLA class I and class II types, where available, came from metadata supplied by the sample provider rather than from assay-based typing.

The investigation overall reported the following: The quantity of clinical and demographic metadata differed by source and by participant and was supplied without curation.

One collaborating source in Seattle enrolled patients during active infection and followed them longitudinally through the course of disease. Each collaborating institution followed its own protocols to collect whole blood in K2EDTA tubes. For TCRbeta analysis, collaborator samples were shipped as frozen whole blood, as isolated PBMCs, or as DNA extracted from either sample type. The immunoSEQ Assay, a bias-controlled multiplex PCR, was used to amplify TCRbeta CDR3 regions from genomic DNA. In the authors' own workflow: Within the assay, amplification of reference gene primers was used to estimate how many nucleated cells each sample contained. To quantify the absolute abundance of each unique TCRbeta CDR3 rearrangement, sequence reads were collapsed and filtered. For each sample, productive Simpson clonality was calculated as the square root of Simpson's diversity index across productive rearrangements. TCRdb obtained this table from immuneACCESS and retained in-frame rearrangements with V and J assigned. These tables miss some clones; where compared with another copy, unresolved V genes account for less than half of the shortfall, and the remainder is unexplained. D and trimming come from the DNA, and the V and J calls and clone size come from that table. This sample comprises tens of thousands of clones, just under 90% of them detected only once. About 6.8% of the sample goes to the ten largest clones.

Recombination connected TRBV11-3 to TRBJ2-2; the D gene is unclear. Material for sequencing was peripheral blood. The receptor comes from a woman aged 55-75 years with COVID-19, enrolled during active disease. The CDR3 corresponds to CASSSSVLGELFF. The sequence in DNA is TGTGCCAGCAGCTCCTCCGTACTCGGGGAGCTGTTTTTT.